The 27 T cell receptor beta chains presented below share a single source sample, sequenced in a study of kidney transplant recipient with SARS-CoV-2 infection. MiXCR, run by TCRdb on the reads, gives a single entry per CDR3 protein. The sample shows under 300,000 distinct CDR3 sequences, 25% to 30% of them seen only once. This sample comprised a blood sample, obtained at baseline and on day 111 from a kidney transplant recipient. The receptors shown here come from a young adult male patient who had COVID-19 and was a kidney transplant recipient. The graft donor may be the source of some T cells.

This clonotype occurred many times. The chain employs TRBV10-1 and TRBJ1-2; D gene uncertain. Germline V lookup: CDR1 WNHNN, CDR2 SYGVQD (reference sequence). The CDR3 totals 17 residues. Trimming removed 5 bases from V and 4 bases from J, with 23 bases in between. The CDR3 DNA follows: TGCGCCAGCAGTCCACTGCTAAGATCGCGAAAGACCTATGGCTACACCTTC. Its translation: CASSPLLRSRKTYGYTF.

The chain combines TRBV12-3 or TRBV12-4 with TRBJ1-2, with 7 bases that match TRBD1. The CDR3 sequence is 15 residues long. With 7 bases clipped from V and 2 bases from J, the junction kept 10 bases outside the gene matches. The CDR3 DNA is TGTGCCAGCAAGGAGTGGCAGGGGGTAAACTATGGCTACACCTTC. This codes for CASKEWQGVNYGYTF.

This clonotype was found many times. The rearrangement joins TRBV28 to TRBJ1-4; TRBD1 might be the D (5 bases). Between the trimmed V and J ends, which lost 3 bases and 7 bases, there was a span of 15 bases. This CDR3 spans 15 amino acids. Per the germline V gene, CDR1 is MDHEN and CDR2 is SYDVKM. The CDR3 spells CASSFSRQGGEKLFF. As DNA, the CDR3 is TGTGCCAGCAGTTTCAGTCGGCAGGGAGGTGAAAAACTGTTTTTT.

Concerning this clonotype: The junction and the germline gene differ at one end; a read error may be behind it. This chain joins TRBV3-1 and TRBJ2-5, with D uncertain. The germline gives CDR1 LGHDT, CDR2 YNNKEL (reference sequence). The CDR3 sequence is 17 residues long. CDR3 DNA: TGTGCCGGCAGCTCTAGTCATCCCATCTCTTTCTCTGAGACCCAGTACTTC. Translating gives CAGSSSHPISFSETQYF.

This clonotype was detected many times. This chain connects TRBV12-3 or TRBV12-4 to TRBJ1-2; D is undetermined. V was pared by 5 bases and J by 4 bases, with 23 bases between. CDR3 length: 17 residues. DNA of the CDR3: TGTGCCAGCAGTACTCGTGTCAGCTTCCGAAAGACCTATGGCTACACCTTC. Amino acid sequence: CASSTRVSFRKTYGYTF.

In its sample, this clonotype was seen many times. The DNA is omitted, as the CDR3 cannot be located on it reliably, and the CDR3 follows TCRdb's listing. This chain connects TRBV7-5 to TRBJ1-2. TRBV7-5 is labeled a pseudogene. Ends included, the CDR3 has 19 residues. The CDR3: CISVPEFNTEVGKTYGYTF.

At least ten counts were recorded for this clonotype. This sequence joins TRBV7-4 and TRBJ1-2; D unclear. The V end was cut by 4 bases, the J end by 4 bases, with 22 bases between. Germline CDR1 SGHVT, CDR2 SQSDAQ. The CDR3 runs 17 residues. Here the CDR3 DNA reads TGTGCCAGCAGCTGGGCGTGTTCAGCTCGAAAGACCTATGGCTACACCTTC. It encodes CASSWACSARKTYGYTF. Looking up the rest from reference TRBV7-4 and TRBJ1-2 gives the full variable domain: GAGVSQSPRYKVAKRGRDVALRCDSISGHVTLYWYRQTLGQGSEVLTYSQSDAQRDKSGRPSGRFSAERPERSVSTLKIQRTEQGDSAVYLCASSWACSARKTYGYTFGSGTRLTVV.

There are a few counts of this clonotype. This chain uses TRBV7-2 with TRBJ2-1; no clear D gene. This CDR3 has 15 amino acids. V lost 5 bases, J lost 1 base, and 12 bases lay in between. The V gene's germline CDR1 is SGHTA and CDR2 FQGNSA. The CDR3 protein is CASSPPGRSYNEQFF. DNA for the CDR3: TGTGCCAGCAGCCCGCCTGGACGATCCTACAATGAGCAGTTCTTC.

This clonotype appeared a single time. This sequence may be a read error, since a much larger clone differs from it by one base. This chain joins TRBV12-3 or TRBV12-4 and TRBJ1-2; D not resolved. V gave up 5 bases and J gave up 4 bases, with 23 bases separating them. The CDR3 runs 17 residues. The CDR3 coding sequence is TGTGCCAGCAGTCACTATTCCAGCTTCCGAAAGGCCTATGGCTACACCTTC. It is translated as CASSHYSSFRKAYGYTF.

This clonotype has a count of ten or more. The V call is TRBV10-1, the J call TRBJ1-2; the D is unclear. The germline V gene has CDR1 WNHNN and CDR2 SYGVQD (reference sequence). The V gene lost 5 bases and the J gene lost 4 bases, with 23 bases spanning the gap. This CDR3 has 17 amino acids. The CDR3 bases are TGCGCCAGCAGTATTTACGCAAGATCGCGAAAGACCTATGGCTACACCTTC. It yields the protein CASSIYARSRKTYGYTF.

This clonotype was seen ten or more times. The V gene is TRBV11-2, the J gene TRBJ2-1; the match to TRBD1 covers 9 bases. The V segment lost 9 bases and the J segment 7 bases; nucleotides outside the gene matches: 13. This CDR3 is 15 amino acids long. The germline V gene has CDR1 SGHAT and CDR2 FQNNGV. CDR3 DNA sequence: TGTGCCAGTCTACTTGGGGACAGGGAAAGGAATGAGCAGTTCTTC. Residues: CASLLGDRERNEQFF.

Concerning this clonotype itself: At one of its ends the junction is not consistent with the germline gene, which may arise from a read error. This chain joins TRBV5-8 and TRBJ1-1; D ambiguous. Per germline, CDR1 SGHTS and CDR2 YDEGEE. The CDR3 spans 13 residues. CDR3 sequence: CVSSLIRNTEAFF. CDR3 coding DNA: TGTGTCAGCAGCTTGATCCGGAACACTGAAGCTTTCTTT.

J is TRBJ2-7 and V is TRBV9; D unresolved. Trimming pared 4 bases from V and 4 bases from J, leaving 21 bases between. From germline, CDR1 is SGDLS and CDR2 YYNGEE. There are 16 residues in the CDR3. DNA for the CDR3: TGTGCCAGCAGCCAAAAGCCCGAGACAAATTCATACGAGCAGTACTTC. This sequence encodes CASSQKPETNSYEQYF.

Note on this clonotype: This may be a read error: a much more frequent sequence differs by one nucleotide. The J gene is TRBJ2-3, the V gene TRBV20-1; 7 bases match TRBD1. The ends lost 3 bases at V and 5 bases at J; junction bases unmatched: 8. This CDR3 is 14 amino acids long. In germline, CDR1 is DFQATT, CDR2 SNEGSKA (reference sequence). CDR3 loop: CSARGTAFGDTQYF. The CDR3 nucleotides are TGCAGTGCTAGGGGGACAGCTTTTGGAGATACGCAGTATTTT.

This clonotype was counted ten times or more. The rearrangement uses TRBV6-6 and TRBJ1-2; no definite D call. CDR1 is MNHNY and CDR2 is SVGAGI in the germline V gene (reference sequence). The V end lost 0 bases, the J end lost 3 bases, and 14 bases lay between the germline ends. This CDR3 spans 16 amino acids. The CDR3 protein is CASSYSGGLRDYGYTF. CDR3 coding DNA: TGTGCCAGCAGTTACTCCGGAGGTCTAAGGGACTATGGCTACACCTTC.

This clonotype was detected a few times. The chain is built from TRBV5-6 and TRBJ1-6, with 7 bases matching TRBD1. The V and J ends lost 0 bases and 0 bases, in that order; junction bases with no gene match: 12. Germline-derived CDR1 and CDR2 are SGHDT and YYEEEE. This CDR3 is 20 amino acids long. The CDR3 DNA reads as TGTGCCAGCAGCTTGGTCGAGAGGGGGCTGGAGAGCTCCTATAATTCACCCCTCCACTTT. It codes for CASSLVERGLESSYNSPLHF.

On this clonotype: This may be a read error: a much more frequent sequence differs by one nucleotide. A read error is likely, as this CDR3 ends without the conserved phenylalanine or tryptophan. Because the CDR3's place on the DNA is in doubt, the DNA is left out and the CDR3 is given as listed by TCRdb. The CDR3 sequence: CASREETSGRGPYL. The chain joins TRBV12-3 or TRBV12-4 to TRBJ2-7; the table calls TRBD2, which could not be checked here. Both ends counted, the CDR3 spans 14 residues.

CDR3 coding DNA: TGTGCCAGCCGCGAACACCGGGACCCTAATTCACCCCTCCACTTT. Encoded protein: CASREHRDPNSPLHF. The rearrangement uses TRBV6-6 and TRBJ1-6, with D maybe TRBD1 (5 bases). CDR3 length: 15 amino acids. The germline gives CDR1 MNHNY, CDR2 SVGAGI (reference sequence). V was clipped by 8 bases and J by 6 bases, with 17 bases between them.

This clonotype showed up many times. V gene TRBV6-5 combines with J gene TRBJ1-1, with TRBD1 matching over 10 bases. The CDR3 sequence is 16 residues long. Germline V gene sequence: CDR1 MNHEY, CDR2 SVGAGI. Trimming removed 7 bases from V and 3 bases from J; junction bases left unmatched: 11. The CDR3 DNA sequence: TGTGCCAGCACCGGCACACGGGGGACAGGGGACACTGAAGCTTTCTTT. This gives the protein CASTGTRGTGDTEAFF.

This clonotype appeared many times. The rearrangement joins TRBV3-1 to TRBJ2-2; D not certain. V was pared by 5 bases and J by 5 bases, with 24 bases between. The germline CDR1 and CDR2 sequences are LGHDT and YNNKEL (reference sequence). This CDR3 comprises 18 residues. The CDR3 nucleotides are TGTGCCAGCAGCAGTGCGTATCCCATTTCAGGCTTGACCGGGGAGCTGTTTTTT. This sequence encodes CASSSAYPISGLTGELFF.

This clonotype was counted at least ten times. J is TRBJ2-7 and V is TRBV4-1, with 10 positions matching TRBD2. This CDR3 region has 16 residues. The germline gives CDR1 MGHRA, CDR2 YSYEKL. The ends lost 1 base at V and 0 bases at J; junction bases unmatched: 3. The CDR3 DNA follows: TGCGCCAGCAGCCAAGTAACTAGCGGGACCTCCTACGAGCAGTACTTC. Protein sequence: CASSQVTSGTSYEQYF.

Many counts were recorded for this clonotype. The chain links TRBV6-6 to TRBJ1-5, with a weak D call TRBD1 (5 bases). CDR3 length equals 15 residues. Germline assignment: CDR1 MNHNY and CDR2 SVGAGI (reference sequence). The V gene lost 6 bases and the J gene lost 5 bases, with 17 bases spanning the gap. The DNA for the CDR3 is TGTGCCAGCAGGCGCCGGGACCCTCAACATCAGCCCCAGCATTTT. Translated, it gives CASRRRDPQHQPQHF.

Many counts were recorded for this clonotype. V gene TRBV4-1 combines with J gene TRBJ1-5; possible D gene TRBD1, 5 bases. There are 13 residues in the CDR3. From germline, CDR1 is MGHRA and CDR2 YSYEKL. Trimming took 5 bases from V and 3 from J, leaving 8 bases between them. Here the CDR3 DNA reads TGCGCCAGCAGCGGGGCAGTCAATCAGCCCCAGCATTTT. The encoded protein is CASSGAVNQPQHF.

This clonotype was seen just once. This chain joins TRBV20-1 and TRBJ2-3, with 12 bases aligning to TRBD2. The CDR3 sequence is 15 residues long. V was pared by 6 bases and J by 4 bases, with 8 bases of the junction left unmatched. CDR1 is DFQATT and CDR2 is SNEGSKA in the germline V gene (reference sequence). The CDR3 loop is CSANPLAGGSDTQYF. CDR3 sequence (DNA): TGCAGTGCCAACCCACTAGCGGGGGGATCAGATACGCAGTATTTT.

This clonotype was counted a few times. The rearrangement links TRBV19 to TRBJ1-1; D uncertain. Germline assignment: CDR1 LNHDA and CDR2 SQIVND (reference sequence). This CDR3 is built from 15 residues. Trimming took 3 bases from V and 6 from J, leaving 17 bases between them. The CDR3 loop reads CASSMGIPANPEAFF. For the CDR3, the DNA is TGTGCCAGTAGTATGGGGATTCCCGCGAATCCTGAAGCTTTCTTT.

This clonotype was found many times. The chain uses TRBV25-1 and TRBJ2-7; tentative D call: TRBD2 (5 bases). The CDR3 contains 14 residues. V was trimmed by 1 base and J by 5 bases, leaving 12 bases between them. The germline gives CDR1 MGHDK, CDR2 SYGVNS. Here the CDR3 DNA reads TGTGCCAGCAGTGAATTTAGAGGGATCCACGAGCAGTACTTC. It translates to CASSEFRGIHEQYF.

This sequence joins TRBV18 and TRBJ2-2, with D possibly matching TRBD1 (5 bases). This CDR3 has 16 residues. Trimming shortened V by 0 bases and J by 0 bases, and 8 bases separated the two germline ends. Germline values: CDR1 KGHSH, CDR2 LQKENI. CDR3 amino acids: CASSPPSRANTGELFF. CDR3 DNA: TGTGCCAGCTCACCACCGAGCAGGGCGAACACCGGGGAGCTGTTTTTT.